This passage covers 13 T cell receptor beta chains from one sample sequenced in a study of T cell responses to AZD1222 COVID-19 vaccine. The table came from immunoSEQ multiplex PCR; TCRdb's copy has only in-frame clones and leaves some out. Of about 200,000 clones listed, approximately 93% are singletons. Source: peripheral blood, taken 28 days after the second AZD1222 dose. These receptors came from an adult who received the AZD1222 COVID-19 vaccine.

This chain uses TRBV5-3 with TRBJ1-6, with a possible D match to TRBD1 (6 bases). TRBV5-3 is treated as an ORF (open reading frame) with a function not yet certain. This CDR3 spans 17 amino acids. V was trimmed by 5 bases and J by 14 bases, leaving 29 bases between them. The CDR3 protein is CARRWDIQGRRIRSLHF. The CDR3 nucleotides read TGTGCCAGAAGATGGGACATCCAAGGAAGGCGAATCCGATCCCTCCACTTT.

The gene calls are TRBV9 and TRBJ2-3; 7 bases are shared with TRBD2. The CDR3 is made up of 16 amino acids. After removal of 3 bases from V and 2 bases from J, the junction contained 9 bases not matched to a gene. Germline V gives CDR1 SGDLS, CDR2 YYNGEE. The CDR3 nucleotides are TGTGCCAGCAGCGCGCAAGGGGACTACCTCACAGATACGCAGTATTTT. Protein product: CASSAQGDYLTDTQYF.

The chain couples TRBV18 to TRBJ2-3; D is perhaps TRBD1 or TRBD2 (5 bases each). The CDR3 has 19 residues. The germline V gene has CDR1 KGHSH and CDR2 LQKENI. The V end lost 3 bases, the J end lost 4 bases, and 26 bases lay between the germline ends. CDR3 amino acids: CASSPQGTSPELYSDTQYF. The DNA of the CDR3 is TGTGCCAGCTCACCCCAAGGGACCAGCCCGGAATTGTACTCAGATACGCAGTATTTT.

This clone has only a few counts. The chain recombines TRBV10-2 with TRBJ1-1; D is perhaps TRBD1 (5 bases). The ends were cut back, 0 bases at V and 1 base at J, with 15 bases in the middle. The V gene's germline CDR1 is WSHSY and CDR2 SAAADI. The CDR3 sequence is 17 residues long. CDR3 DNA sequence: TGCGCCAGCAGTGAGTCGCCCTGGGGCAGTTCGAACACTGAAGCTTTCTTT. Residues: CASSESPWGSSNTEAFF.

The chain recombines TRBV29-1 with TRBJ1-1; possibly TRBD1 for D (5 bases). Germline CDR1 SQVTM, CDR2 ANQGSEA. The V end lost 2 bases, the J end lost 0 bases, and 10 bases lay between the germline ends. There are 14 residues in the CDR3. As DNA, the CDR3 is TGCAGCGTTGAAAGGGGACTGCTGAACACTGAAGCTTTCTTT. It encodes CSVERGLLNTEAFF. Full variable domain (rest looked up from reference TRBV29-1 and TRBJ1-1): SAVISQKPSRDICQRGTSLTIQCQVDSQVTMMFWYRQQPGQSLTLIATANQGSEATYESGFVIDKFPISRPNLTFSTLTVSNMSPEDSSIYLCSVERGLLNTEAFFGQGTRLTVV.

This CDR3 reads CASSKYREVSNQPQHF. CDR3 bases: TGTGCCAGCAGCAAATACAGGGAAGTGAGCAATCAGCCCCAGCATTTT. V and J are TRBV7-9 and TRBJ1-5; perhaps TRBD1 as D (6 bases). The CDR3 is 16 amino acids. CDR1 is SEHNR and CDR2 is FQNEAQ in the germline V gene (reference sequence). The ends were cut back, 5 bases at V and 1 base at J, with 15 bases in the middle.

This chain joins TRBV2 and TRBJ2-7, with TRBD1 identical over 7 bases. This CDR3 spans 13 amino acids. Germline CDR1 and CDR2: SNHLY and FYNNEI. V lost 4 bases to trimming and J lost 2 bases; unmatched junction nucleotides: 2. CDR3 protein: CASSGQGAYEQYF. For the CDR3, the DNA is TGTGCCAGCAGTGGGCAGGGGGCCTACGAGCAGTACTTC.

The chain recombines TRBV19 with TRBJ2-2; D is unresolved. CDR1 and CDR2 (germline): LNHDA, SQIVND (reference sequence). This CDR3 region has 15 residues. V was cut by 3 bases and J by 4 bases, with 12 bases left in between. The CDR3 DNA reads TGTGCCAGTAGTATGAGTTCTAGACGCACCGGGGAGCTGTTTTTT. It is translated as CASSMSSRRTGELFF.

The chain links TRBV18 to TRBJ1-3; TRBD1 is a possible D gene (6 bases). CDR1 and CDR2 (germline): KGHSH, LQKENI. CDR3 length: 15 residues. V lost 3 bases, J lost 3 bases, and 12 bases lay in between. CDR3 nucleotide sequence: TGTGCCAGCTCACCCCCGGGGGCTGGTGGAAACACCATATATTTT. Its translation: CASSPPGAGGNTIYF.

The chain recombines TRBV7-3 with TRBJ2-7; 8 bases are a match to TRBD2. V gave up 2 bases and J gave up 9 bases; unmatched junction bases: 6. Looked up from germline, CDR1 is SGHTA and CDR2 is FQGTGA. The CDR3 length is 13 residues. In DNA, the CDR3 is TGTGCCAGCAGCTTAGGGACTAGGGAAAGGCAGTACTTC. Its translation: CASSLGTRERQYF.

The chain is built from TRBV7-3 and TRBJ2-7, with TRBD1 identical over 8 bases. Looked up from germline, CDR1 is SGHTA and CDR2 is FQGTGA. The CDR3 totals 15 residues. V was pared by 0 bases and J by 3 bases, with 4 bases of the junction left unmatched. CDR3 DNA: TGTGCCAGCAGCTTAACGAGAGGACAGGGCTACGAGCAGTACTTC. This sequence encodes CASSLTRGQGYEQYF. Combining the CDR3 with reference TRBV7-3 and TRBJ2-7 gives the whole variable domain GAGVSQTPSNKVTEKGKYVELRCDPISGHTALYWYRQSLGQGPEFLIYFQGTGAADDSGLPNDRFFAVRPEGSVSTLKIQRTERGDSAVYLCASSLTRGQGYEQYFGPGTRLTVT.

The DNA of the CDR3 is TGCAGTGCTAGTGACAGGGGCGCTAATGAAAAACTGTTTTTT. Translation: CSASDRGANEKLFF. The chain is built from TRBV20-1 and TRBJ1-4, with 8 bases aligning to TRBD1. Germline CDR1 is DFQATT and CDR2 is SNEGSKA (reference sequence). CDR3 length: 14 residues. V lost 3 bases, J lost 3 bases, and 3 bases stayed unmatched.

J is TRBJ2-3 and V is TRBV18; possibly TRBD1 for D (5 bases). Trimming stripped 6 bases from V and 5 bases from J, with 12 bases between. The CDR3 is 13 residues long. Germline values: CDR1 KGHSH, CDR2 LQKENI. The CDR3, as DNA: TGTGCCAGCTCGCTCAATAGGGGAGATACGCAGTATTTT. Its protein product is CASSLNRGDTQYF.